This entry concerns a single T cell receptor (beta chain). TCRdb keeps only in-frame clones here, not all; method: immunoSEQ multiplex PCR. The data contain 250,000 to 300,000 clones, roughly 91% of them singletons. The source of the sample is a study of blood T cell repertoires in COVID-19. The germline gives CDR1 SGHDT, CDR2 YYEEEE. With 2 bases clipped from V and 0 bases from J, the junction kept 2 bases outside the gene matches. This CDR3 is 15 amino acids long. Sample: PBMCs or T cells enriched from blood (not recorded which). The V and J genes are TRBV5-6 and TRBJ2-7; TRBD2 aligns across 10 bases. This clonotype was obtained from a woman aged 45-59 years who had been exposed to COVID-19. CDR3 region: CASSLGTSDSYEQYF. As DNA, the CDR3 is TGTGCCAGCAGCTTAGGGACTAGCGACTCCTACGAGCAGTACTTC.